The T cell receptor (beta chain) described here comes from a study of T cell repertoires in cytomegalovirus infection. At least ten counts were recorded for this clonotype. TCRdb re-derived calls from the reads in MiXCR, one entry per CDR3 protein. The sample lists fewer than 250,000 distinct CDR3 sequences, about 12% occurring once. The sequence was collected from a human donor in good health (CMV status not recorded). Some clones in this sample may be carry-over from other donors' samples. Sequenced input: PBMCs.

The CDR3 nucleotides read TGTGCCAGCAGATCTTCCCCGGGACAGGTGAACACTGAAGCTTTCTTT. Protein: CASRSSPGQVNTEAFF. V and J are TRBV7-2 and TRBJ1-1, with 8 nucleotides matching TRBD1. Losses at the gene ends were 6 bases for V and 0 bases for J; bases not matched to a gene: 9. The CDR3 is made up of 16 amino acids. Germline V gives CDR1 SGHTA, CDR2 FQGNSA.